The 25 T cell receptor beta chains below were found in one sample sequenced in a study of PD-1 blockade in mismatch repair-deficient tumors. The table came from immunoSEQ multiplex PCR; TCRdb's copy has only in-frame clones and leaves some out. This sample yields about 68,000 clones, of which approximately 78% are seen a single time; 5% to 6.5% belongs to the top ten. Sequences were derived from peripheral blood, sampled 2 weeks after starting pembrolizumab. These receptors all come from an adult with mismatch repair-deficient cancer.

V usage is TRBV5-4 and J usage is TRBJ2-7, with 10 bases fitting TRBD2. Per germline, CDR1 SGHNT and CDR2 YYREEE (reference sequence). This CDR3 is built from 15 residues. The V segment lost 4 bases and the J segment 0 bases; nucleotides outside the gene matches: 4. In nucleotides, the CDR3 is TGTGCCAGCAGCCCGGGACTAGCGAGCTCCTACGAGCAGTACTTC. It is translated as CASSPGLASSYEQYF. The entire variable domain, with the rest obtained from reference TRBV5-4 and TRBJ2-7, is as follows: ETGVTQSPTHLIKTRGQQVTLRCSSQSGHNTVSWYQQALGQGPQFIFQYYREEENGRGNFPPRFSGLQFPNYSSELNVNALELDDSALYLCASSPGLASSYEQYFGPGTRLTVT.

This clone was found a few times. V and J are TRBV2 and TRBJ2-1; TRBD2 agrees at 7 bases. The germline V gene encodes CDR1 SNHLY and CDR2 FYNNEI. The trim removed 4 bases at V and 14 bases at J, leaving 2 bases unmatched. This CDR3 region has 10 residues. The CDR3 DNA is TGTGCCAGCAGTGCTCTAGCGGAGTTCTTC. Its protein product is CASSALAEFF.

The chain has TRBV20-1 and TRBJ2-1, with a tentative D call TRBD2 (5 bases). Trimming left V 6 bases short and J 10 bases short, with 13 bases between. The germline V gene encodes CDR1 DFQATT and CDR2 SNEGSKA (reference sequence). The CDR3 totals 11 residues. Here the CDR3 reads CSATPDYEQFF. The CDR3 nucleotides read TGCAGTGCCACCCCCGACTACGAGCAGTTCTTC.

In its sample, this clone was seen once. V gene TRBV7-9 combines with J gene TRBJ2-1; 8 bases are a match to TRBD2. The J segment lost 4 bases and the V segment lost 1 base, leaving 6 bases of the junction unmatched. Per germline, CDR1 SEHNR and CDR2 FQNEAQ (reference sequence). There are 16 residues in the CDR3. CDR3 bases: TGTGCCAGCAGCTTAGATGCGGGAGGATGGTACAATGAGCAGTTCTTC. Protein sequence: CASSLDAGGWYNEQFF.

The genes are TRBV19 and TRBJ2-1; TRBD2 agrees at 14 bases. Trimming at V came to 7 bases and at J to 9 bases, leaving 8 bases not matched to a gene. The CDR3 contains 15 residues. Per germline, CDR1 LNHDA and CDR2 SQIVND (reference sequence). The CDR3 loop reads CASTIGTSGSSEQFF. CDR3 nucleotide sequence: TGTGCCAGTACCATAGGGACTAGCGGGAGTAGTGAGCAGTTCTTC.

The chain is built from TRBV7-9 and TRBJ2-1; D possibly corresponds to TRBD1 (5 bases). The CDR3 is 13 residues long. Germline V gene lookup returns CDR1 SEHNR and CDR2 FQNEAQ (reference sequence). Trimming took 5 bases from V and 10 from J, leaving 15 bases between them. The chain's CDR3 is CASSLPGLWEQFF. CDR3 coding DNA: TGTGCCAGCAGCCTCCCAGGGCTGTGGGAGCAGTTCTTC.

This chain links TRBV14 with TRBJ1-1; 7 nucleotides line up with TRBD1. The V and J ends lost 3 bases and 7 bases, in that order; junction bases with no gene match: 5. Per the germline V gene, CDR1 is SGHDN and CDR2 is FVKESK. The CDR3 extends over 13 amino acids. In DNA form, the CDR3 reads TGTGCCAGCAGCCACTGCAGGGGGTGTGAAGCTTTCTTT. As protein: CASSHCRGCEAFF.

The chain carries TRBV6-5 and TRBJ1-5; TRBD1 matches at 8 bases. CDR1 and CDR2 from the germline V gene are MNHEY and SVGAGI. With 4 bases clipped from V and 3 bases from J, the junction kept 5 bases outside the gene matches. The CDR3 length is 15 residues. The CDR3 bases are TGTGCCAGCAGTTCGCGACAGGGGAACAATCAGCCCCAGCATTTT. Its translation: CASSSRQGNNQPQHF.

The chain uses TRBV18 and TRBJ1-4, with D hard to call. This CDR3 spans 14 amino acids. Trimming removed 0 bases at V and 3 bases at J, with 5 bases between. Germline V gives CDR1 KGHSH, CDR2 LQKENI. For the CDR3, the DNA is TGTGCCAGCTCACCACCAGCCTCTAATGAAAAACTGTTTTTT. It codes for CASSPPASNEKLFF.

The CDR3 DNA reads as TGCAGCGTCGGGACTCAGCAAGAGACCCAGTACTTC. Its protein product is CSVGTQQETQYF. This chain links TRBV29-1 with TRBJ2-5; weak D call: TRBD2 (6 bases). Trimming took 6 bases from V and 2 from J, leaving 10 bases between them. The CDR3 spans 12 residues. Germline V gives CDR1 SQVTM, CDR2 ANQGSEA.

V is TRBV4-1 and J is TRBJ1-1; D is unresolved. CDR1 is MGHRA and CDR2 is YSYEKL in the germline V gene. V was shortened by 1 base and J by 9 bases, with 6 bases between the two germline ends. CDR3 size: 11 residues. The CDR3, as DNA: TGCGCCAGCAGCCAAGGACACAAAGCTTTCTTT. It codes for CASSQGHKAFF.

This clone was observed a single time. The chain uses TRBV6-5 and TRBJ2-2; no clear D gene. Looked up from germline, CDR1 is MNHEY and CDR2 is SVGAGI. V shed 6 bases and J shed 4 bases, with 6 bases lying between them. The CDR3 extends over 12 amino acids. This chain's CDR3 is CASRFSTGELFF. Here the CDR3 DNA reads TGTGCCAGCAGGTTCAGCACCGGGGAGCTGTTTTTT.

The chain has TRBV6-1 and TRBJ1-3, with D possibly matching TRBD1 (5 bases). With 4 bases removed from V and 4 bases from J, the gap between germline ends came to 11 bases. There are 14 residues in the CDR3. Germline-derived CDR1 and CDR2 are MNHNS and SASEGT. The CDR3 loop reads CASSAAGTGNTIYF. CDR3 in DNA: TGTGCCAGCAGTGCGGCAGGGACCGGAAACACCATATATTTT.

The rearrangement uses TRBV30 and TRBJ1-1; D may be TRBD1 (6 bases). V gave up 5 bases and J gave up 6 bases, with 22 bases separating them. In germline, CDR1 is GTSNPN, CDR2 SVGIG (reference sequence). The CDR3 is made up of 15 amino acids. CDR3 sequence: CAWGRQARNWAEAFF. CDR3 DNA sequence: TGTGCCTGGGGAAGACAGGCTAGAAACTGGGCTGAAGCTTTCTTT.

The chain links TRBV13 to TRBJ2-2; TRBD1 aligns across 9 bases. V lost 5 bases, J lost 4 bases, and 5 bases stayed unmatched. This CDR3 is 15 amino acids long. Per germline, CDR1 PRHDT and CDR2 FYEKMQ (reference sequence). The CDR3 is CASSPQGASTGELFF. The CDR3 region has the DNA TGTGCCAGCAGCCCACAGGGGGCAAGCACCGGGGAGCTGTTTTTT. Supplemented by reference TRBV13 and TRBJ2-2, the full variable domain reads AAGVIQSPRHLIKEKRETATLKCYPIPRHDTVYWYQQGPGQDPQFLISFYEKMQSDKGSIPDRFSAQQFSDYHSELNMSSLELGDSALYFCASSPQGASTGELFFGEGSRLTVL.

The rearrangement links TRBV2 to TRBJ1-4, with 7 bases matching TRBD1. Germline V gives CDR1 SNHLY, CDR2 FYNNEI. The length of the CDR3 is 14 residues. With V trimmed by 4 bases and J by 7 bases, 6 bases remained unmatched. In DNA form, the CDR3 reads TGTGCCAGCAGTGCAGGGACAGTTTCTGAAAAACTGTTTTTT. This sequence encodes CASSAGTVSEKLFF.

V and J are TRBV11-3 and TRBJ2-1; 8 bases align to TRBD2. CDR1 is SGHNT and CDR2 is YENEEA in the germline V gene. This CDR3 region has 17 residues. V lost 5 bases, J lost 5 bases, and 14 bases stayed unmatched. Here the CDR3 reads CASSPFLAGGPDNEQFF. In DNA, the CDR3 is TGTGCCAGCAGCCCTTTTCTAGCGGGCGGTCCCGACAATGAGCAGTTCTTC.

V gene TRBV19 combines with J gene TRBJ1-5; TRBD1 matches at 8 bases. The CDR3 is 15 residues long. The V and J ends lost 8 bases and 5 bases, in that order; junction bases with no gene match: 11. Germline V gene data show CDR1 as LNHDA and CDR2 as SQIVND (reference sequence). CDR3 DNA: TGTGCCAGTCATAGGGGGCAGGGGGCTCATCAGCCCCAGCATTTT. It encodes CASHRGQGAHQPQHF.

The chain combines TRBV7-3 with TRBJ2-1; 12 positions match TRBD2. This CDR3 comprises 15 residues. Germline trimming cut 5 bases from V and 7 bases from J; bases unmatched to any gene: 6. Germline-derived CDR1 and CDR2 are SGHTA and FQGTGA. CDR3 DNA sequence: TGTGCCAGCAGCACCGGACTAGCGGGAAGGAATGAGCAGTTCTTC. Amino acids: CASSTGLAGRNEQFF. Supplemented by reference TRBV7-3 and TRBJ2-1, the full variable domain reads GAGVSQTPSNKVTEKGKYVELRCDPISGHTALYWYRQSLGQGPEFLIYFQGTGAADDSGLPNDRFFAVRPEGSVSTLKIQRTERGDSAVYLCASSTGLAGRNEQFFGPGTRLTVL.

The chain has TRBV10-2 and TRBJ2-1; TRBD2 matches 12 bases. The germline gives CDR1 WSHSY, CDR2 SAAADI. This CDR3 is built from 22 residues. With 2 bases clipped from V and 8 bases from J, the junction kept 25 bases outside the gene matches. The chain's CDR3 is CASSEVGIPVASGRALLDEQFF. Written as DNA, the CDR3 is TGCGCCAGCAGTGAGGTTGGCATCCCAGTGGCTAGCGGGAGGGCCCTGTTGGATGAGCAGTTCTTC.

This CDR3 reads CASSPRTGDSGRPQHF. The CDR3 nucleotides are TGTGCCAGCAGTCCAAGGACAGGCGACAGCGGTAGGCCCCAGCATTTT. The rearrangement joins TRBV27 to TRBJ1-5, with 7 bases aligning to TRBD1. The CDR3 has 16 amino acids. In germline, CDR1 is MNHEY, CDR2 SMNVEV (reference sequence). J was trimmed by 9 bases and V by 5 bases; bases with no gene match: 16.

This chain connects TRBV5-8 to TRBJ2-7; 13 bases fit TRBD2. CDR1 SGHTS and CDR2 YDEGEE come from the germline V gene. The CDR3 spans 16 residues. With V trimmed by 3 bases and J by 3 bases, 6 bases remained unmatched. The CDR3 DNA follows: TGTGCCAGCAGCTGGGGGACTAGCGGGAAACTCTACGAGCAGTACTTC. Protein: CASSWGTSGKLYEQYF. Combining the CDR3 with reference TRBV5-8 and TRBJ2-7 gives the whole variable domain EAGVTQSPTHLIKTRGQQATLRCSPISGHTSVYWYQQALGLGLQFLLWYDEGEERNRGNFPPRFSGRQFPNYSSELNVNALELEDSALYLCASSWGTSGKLYEQYFGPGTRLTVT.

The genes are TRBV6-1 and TRBJ1-2; 10 nucleotides agree with TRBD1. V lost 4 bases and J lost 5; bases outside the gene matches: 4. CDR1 MNHNS and CDR2 SASEGT come from the germline V gene. The CDR3 has 14 residues. CDR3 sequence (DNA): TGTGCCAGCAGTGCGCGGGGACAGGGGTATGGCTACACCTTC. This sequence encodes CASSARGQGYGYTF.

A remark on this clone: The same CDR3 can be traced to other DNA sequences in this sample. The chain links TRBV6-1 to TRBJ1-5; D uncertain. V lost 6 bases and J lost 3, with 6 bases in between. Germline CDR1 reads MNHNS; CDR2 reads SASEGT. The CDR3 runs to 12 residues. Here the CDR3 DNA reads TGTGCCAGCAGAGGGCCCAATCAGCCCCAGCATTTT. Protein sequence: CASRGPNQPQHF.

The chain combines TRBV7-9 with TRBJ2-7, with D perhaps given as TRBD1 or TRBD2 (6 bases each). V shed 3 bases and J shed 0 bases, with 12 bases lying between them. Germline-derived CDR1 and CDR2 are SEHNR and FQNEAQ (reference sequence). CDR3 length: 15 amino acids. The CDR3 reads CASSFLGGGSYEQYF. The CDR3 bases are TGTGCCAGCAGCTTCCTAGGGGGAGGCTCCTACGAGCAGTACTTC. Variable domain in full (rest from reference TRBV7-9 and TRBJ2-7): DTGVSQNPRHKITKRGQNVTFRCDPISEHNRLYWYRQTLGQGPEFLTYFQNEAQLEKSRLLSDRFSAERPKGSFSTLEIQRTEQGDSAMYLCASSFLGGGSYEQYFGPGTRLTVT.